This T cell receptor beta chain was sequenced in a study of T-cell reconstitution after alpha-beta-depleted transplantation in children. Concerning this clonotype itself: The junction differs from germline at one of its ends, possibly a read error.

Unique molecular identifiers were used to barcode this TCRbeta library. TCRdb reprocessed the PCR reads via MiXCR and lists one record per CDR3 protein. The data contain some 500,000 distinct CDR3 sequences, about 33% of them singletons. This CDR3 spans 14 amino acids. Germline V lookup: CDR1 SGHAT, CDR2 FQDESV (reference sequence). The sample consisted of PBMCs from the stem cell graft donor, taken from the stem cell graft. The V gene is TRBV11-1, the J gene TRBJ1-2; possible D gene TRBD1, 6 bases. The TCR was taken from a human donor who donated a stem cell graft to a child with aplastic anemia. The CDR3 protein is CASSFGTPNYGDTF. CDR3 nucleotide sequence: TGTGCCAGCAGCTTCGGGACACCTAACTATGGCGACACCTTC.